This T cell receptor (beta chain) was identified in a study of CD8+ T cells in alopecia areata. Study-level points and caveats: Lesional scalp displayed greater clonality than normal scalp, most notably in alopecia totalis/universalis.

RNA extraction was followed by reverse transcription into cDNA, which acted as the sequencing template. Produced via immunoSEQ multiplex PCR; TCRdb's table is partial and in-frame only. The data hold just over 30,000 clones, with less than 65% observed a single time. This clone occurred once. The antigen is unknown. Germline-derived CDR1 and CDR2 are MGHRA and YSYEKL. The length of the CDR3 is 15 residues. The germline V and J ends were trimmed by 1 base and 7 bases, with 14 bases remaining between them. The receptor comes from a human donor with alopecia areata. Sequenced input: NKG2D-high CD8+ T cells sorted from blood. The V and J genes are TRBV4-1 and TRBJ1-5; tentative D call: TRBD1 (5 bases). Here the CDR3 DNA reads TGCGCCAGCAGCCAAGTGGATTATTCAGGGCAGCCCCAGCATTTT. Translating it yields CASSQVDYSGQPQHF.